This T cell receptor (beta chain) was captured in a study of T cells in Graves' hyperthyroidism and ophthalmopathy. Study-level background: It was at initial diagnosis, before any treatment, that peripheral blood was collected.

Germline V gene data show CDR1 as SQVTM and CDR2 as ANQGSEA. The CDR3 has 13 residues. The V segment lost 7 bases and the J segment 8 bases; nucleotides outside the gene matches: 8. Amplification targeted TCR beta CDR3 regions from RNA transcripts. The TCR CDR3 was amplified in a first-round RT-PCR using the HTBI primer set. TCRdb re-analysed the multiplex PCR reads in MiXCR, keeping a single row per CDR3 protein. The table includes about 360,000 distinct CDR3 sequences, roughly 13% detected once. Details on this clonotype: Its specificity is not known.

Study results and caveats: Appearing also in blood were most of the thyroid clonotypes expanded above 0.001.

The V and J genes are TRBV29-1 and TRBJ2-3; 11 bases are a match to TRBD1. The clonotype was recovered from a woman aged 18-29 years with Graves' hyperthyroidism. Input material: blood. The CDR3 bases are TGCAGCGGGCCCGGGACAGGGGGGTGTACGCAGTATTTT. Its translation is CSGPGTGGCTQYF.